This TCR beta chain was profiled in a study of beta chain features in type 1 diabetes. Study-wide context: All samples together contributed 100 million to 120 million sorted cells for examination.

Via CD45RO/CCR7/CD25/CD127/CD95/CD27, cells of the CD4+ naive, central memory, regulatory and stem cell-like memory subsets were sorted. All of the sorted populations showed purity greater than 98%. V was pared by 2 bases and J by 3 bases, with 13 bases between. This CDR3 is built from 15 residues. The V gene's germline CDR1 is SGHTA and CDR2 FQGNSA. This clone showed up just a few times. Isolated RNA was reverse transcribed in full, so expressed TCRB transcripts were sequenced. TCRdb's copy holds only in-frame clones and misses some; the assay was immunoSEQ multiplex PCR. The sample lists about 290,000 clones, roughly 8% occurring once.

V is TRBV7-2 and J is TRBJ1-2; weak D call: TRBD1 (5 bases). The source of this sequence is a woman between 18 and 30 years old in good health. The source material was central memory CD4+ T cells from blood. The CDR3 nucleotides are TGTGCCAGCAGCTTATCTCAGGGTCCCTACTATGGCTACACCTTC. This encodes CASSLSQGPYYGYTF.